This TCR beta chain appears in the sequencing data of a study of T cell responses to AZD1222 COVID-19 vaccine. For this clone: One junction end disagrees with the germline gene, perhaps due to a read error.

This CDR3 contains 12 residues. Germline assignment: CDR1 LGHDT and CDR2 YNNKEL (reference sequence). TCRdb keeps only in-frame clones here, not all; method: immunoSEQ multiplex PCR. The sample carries roughly 140,000 clones, about nine tenths recorded once. The clonotype originates from an adult in good health. The specimen comprised peripheral blood, sampled on day 0 of MenACWY control vaccination. J is TRBJ2-7 and V is TRBV3-1 (or the pseudogene TRBV3-2); D not resolved. CDR3 DNA: TGTGCCAGCAGCCTTTTCCCTCCTGACATTCACTTC. This translates into CASSLFPPDIHF.